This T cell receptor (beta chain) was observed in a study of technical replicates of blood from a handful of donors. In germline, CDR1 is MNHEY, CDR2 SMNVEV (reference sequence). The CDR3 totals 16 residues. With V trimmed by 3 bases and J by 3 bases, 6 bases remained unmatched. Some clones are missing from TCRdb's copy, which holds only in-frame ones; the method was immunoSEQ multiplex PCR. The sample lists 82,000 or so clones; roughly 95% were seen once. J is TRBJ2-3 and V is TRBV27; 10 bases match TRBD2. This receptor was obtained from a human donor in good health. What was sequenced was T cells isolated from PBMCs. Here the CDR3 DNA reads TGTGCCAGCAGTTTTTGGACTAGCGGAATTACAGATACGCAGTATTTT. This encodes CASSFWTSGITDTQYF.